This entry lists 12 T cell receptor beta chains sequenced from one sample in a study of blood T cells in healthy people across ages (dated by TCRdb to between 2014 and 2017). The library was produced with 5' RACE. The run used an Illumina HiSeq 2500. The second PCR ran for about 6 to 12 cycles and used a J-beta primer mix along with a sample-barcoded 5' primer. TCRdb reworked the public reads: Q25 trimming with fastp, MiXCR clone assembly, productive beta chains retained. Rows with one shared CDR3 protein collapse into an entry with the most common genes and DNA. The sample contains 600,000 to 900,000 distinct CDR3 sequences, 20% to 30% of them found a single time. The top ten constitute about 3% of the sample. The sample was also linked to a second study, of T cells of mothers and their children.

Sequenced sample: blood. These receptors originate from a boy aged 10-17 years in good health.

J is TRBJ2-5 and V is TRBV7-2; TRBD2 matches at 8 bases. V shed 6 bases, J shed 5 bases, and the junction held 5 bases outside the gene matches. The CDR3 length is 13 residues. Germline V gene sequence: CDR1 SGHTA, CDR2 FQGNSA. This CDR3 reads CASSRTSWETQYF. CDR3 coding DNA: TGTGCCAGCAGTCGGACTAGCTGGGAGACCCAGTACTTC.

The rearrangement links TRBV7-6 to TRBJ2-2, with a weak D call TRBD1 (6 bases). The germline gives CDR1 SGHVS, CDR2 FNYEAQ. Deletions cut 5 bases from V and 4 bases from J, with 14 bases between. The CDR3 runs to 15 residues. The CDR3 here is CASSPLGQATGELFF. The DNA for the CDR3 is TGTGCCAGCAGCCCGCTGGGACAAGCCACCGGGGAGCTGTTTTTT. The full variable domain, its missing parts supplied by reference TRBV7-6 and TRBJ2-2, is GAGVSQSPRYKVTKRGQDVALRCDPISGHVSLYWYRQALGQGPEFLTYFNYEAQQDKSGLPNDRFSAERPEGSISTLTIQRTEQRDSAMYRCASSPLGQATGELFFGEGSRLTVL.

The V call is TRBV24-1, the J call TRBJ2-1; no definite D call. Deletions cut 6 bases from V and 2 bases from J, with 7 bases between. The CDR3 consists of 13 residues. Germline V CDR1 and CDR2: KGHDR, SFDVKD. CDR3 in amino acids: CATSQYPYNEQFF. CDR3 sequence (DNA): TGTGCCACCAGTCAATACCCCTACAATGAGCAGTTCTTC.

The chain combines TRBV5-1 with TRBJ1-4; 8 bases align to TRBD1. CDR3 length: 16 amino acids. V was clipped by 4 bases and J by 0 bases; unmatched bases: 5. Looked up from germline, CDR1 is SGHRS and CDR2 is YFSETQ. The CDR3 is CASSPGQVATNEKLFF. The CDR3 bases are TGCGCCAGCAGCCCGGGACAGGTTGCAACTAATGAAAAACTGTTTTTT.

The chain combines TRBV20-1 with TRBJ1-4, with a weak D call TRBD1 (5 bases). The germline CDR1 and CDR2 sequences are DFQATT and SNEGSKA (reference sequence). V was shortened by 7 bases and J by 3 bases, with 12 bases between the two germline ends. The CDR3 loop spans 13 amino acids. CDR3 sequence: CSGGGGSNEKLFF. Here the CDR3 DNA reads TGCAGTGGCGGGGGTGGTTCTAATGAAAAACTGTTTTTT.

J is TRBJ1-5 and V is TRBV20-1; possibly TRBD1 for D (6 bases). Germline V CDR1 and CDR2: DFQATT, SNEGSKA (reference sequence). Trimming removed 6 bases at V and 0 bases at J, with 21 bases between. CDR3 length: 17 residues. The CDR3, as DNA: TGCAGTGCCGGACGACAGGACGGCAAGTATAGCAATCAGCCCCAGCATTTT. As protein: CSAGRQDGKYSNQPQHF.

In this sample, this clonotype turned up a few times. The V call is TRBV13, the J call TRBJ1-4, with unresolved D. Deletions cut 4 bases from V and 8 bases from J, with 14 bases between. The CDR3 sequence is 14 residues long. The germline V gene has CDR1 PRHDT and CDR2 FYEKMQ (reference sequence). The CDR3 here is CASSYRPTGEKLFF. The CDR3 DNA reads as TGTGCCAGCAGCTATAGGCCCACGGGGGAAAAACTGTTTTTT.

The rearrangement joins TRBV30 to TRBJ2-1, with a weak D call TRBD2 (6 bases). The assigned J gene may be wrong: the sequence end matches TRBJ2-5 better. Germline V gene lookup returns CDR1 GTSNPN and CDR2 SVGIG (reference sequence). The CDR3 runs to 15 residues. In DNA form, the CDR3 reads TGTGCCTGGAGTGTAGGGGCGGGGATCGGAGAGACCCAGTACTTC. Protein product: CAWSVGAGIGETQYF.

This clonotype was counted only a few times. The chain combines TRBV20-1 with TRBJ1-1; D might be TRBD1 (5 bases). Deletions cut 3 bases from V and 1 base from J, with 18 bases between. The CDR3 length is 16 residues. Germline V gives CDR1 DFQATT, CDR2 SNEGSKA (reference sequence). CDR3 nucleotides: TGCAGTGCTAGGATTTTCCCCAAGAGGGGGAACACTGAAGCTTTCTTT. Protein product: CSARIFPKRGNTEAFF.

This clonotype was detected only a few times. This sequence joins TRBV20-1 and TRBJ2-2, with 8 bases lining up with TRBD1. Germline assignment: CDR1 DFQATT and CDR2 SNEGSKA (reference sequence). The CDR3 totals 12 residues. In nucleotides, the CDR3 is TGCAGAGGACAGGGAAACACCGGGGAGCTGTTTTTT. Translation: CRGQGNTGELFF.

Worth noting for this clonotype: The CDR3 end shows no conserved phenylalanine or tryptophan, and so a read error is likely. The chain combines TRBV5-1 with TRBJ2-4; 7 positions match TRBD1. The germline V gene has CDR1 SGHRS and CDR2 YFSETQ. Trimming at V came to 4 bases and at J to 3 bases, leaving 7 bases not matched to a gene. The CDR3 consists of 15 residues. The CDR3: CASSDDREYKNIQYL. In DNA, the CDR3 is TGCGCCAGCAGCGATGACAGGGAATACAAAAACATTCAGTACCTC.

V gene TRBV21-1 combines with J gene TRBJ1-3. TRBV21-1 is an annotated pseudogene. This CDR3 is built from 15 residues. CDR3: CASSKHRAPGNTIYF. CDR3 nucleotides: TGTGCCAGCAGCAAACACAGGGCCCCTGGAAACACCATATATTTT.